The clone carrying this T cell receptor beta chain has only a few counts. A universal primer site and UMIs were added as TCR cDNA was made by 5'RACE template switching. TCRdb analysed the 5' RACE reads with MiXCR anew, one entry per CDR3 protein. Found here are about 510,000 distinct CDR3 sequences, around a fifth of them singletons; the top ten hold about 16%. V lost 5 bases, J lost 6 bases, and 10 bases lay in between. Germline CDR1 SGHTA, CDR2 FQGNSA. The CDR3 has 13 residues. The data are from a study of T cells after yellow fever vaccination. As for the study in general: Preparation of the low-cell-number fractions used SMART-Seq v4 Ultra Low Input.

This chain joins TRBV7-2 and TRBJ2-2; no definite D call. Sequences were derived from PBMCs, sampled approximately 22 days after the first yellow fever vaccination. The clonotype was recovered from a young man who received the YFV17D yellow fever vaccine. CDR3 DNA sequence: TGTGCCAGCAGCCCCATCGGAGCCGGGGAGCTGTTTTTT. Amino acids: CASSPIGAGELFF.